This TCR beta chain was documented in a study of blood T cells in healthy people across ages. Study-level findings and limits: The study lacked donor CMV status, which possibly confounded expanded clonotype changes.

Healthy Russian Caucasian donors spanned ages about 6 to 100 years. V shed 4 bases and J 0 bases; nucleotides not matched to a gene: 8. CDR1 and CDR2 from the germline V gene are DFQATT and SNEGSKA (reference sequence). This CDR3 comprises 16 residues. This clonotype turned up a few times. Antigen specificity is unknown. A second roughly 6 to 11 cycle PCR used barcoded and J-beta primers. Each sample yielded at least 3 million CDR3-containing paired-end reads. TCRdb recomputed calls from the 5' RACE reads with MiXCR, one row per CDR3 protein. This sample has roughly 1.9 million distinct CDR3 sequences, with about two fifths found just once.

This TCR came from a human donor in good health. This sequence joins TRBV20-1 and TRBJ2-3; 9 nucleotides line up with TRBD1. Sequenced: blood. The CDR3 loop reads CSAIPGQGHSTDTQYF. CDR3 in DNA: TGCAGTGCTATTCCGGGACAGGGCCATAGCACAGATACGCAGTATTTT.